A single sample gave rise to the 15 T cell receptor beta chains below, sequenced in a study of T cells after posttransplantation cyclophosphamide (dated by TCRdb to the mid-2010s). The library was produced with the immunoSEQ multiplex PCR assay. In its TCRdb copy, this immuneACCESS table keeps in-frame sequences only and misses some clones. Where compared with another copy, unresolved V genes explain less than half of these, and the others have no known cause. There are about 39,000 clones in this sample, and none of them is a singleton. In total, the top ten clones hold about 4.2% of the sample. Sequenced sample: PBMCs. The receptors were gathered from a woman between 50 and 59 years old in good health and a related stem cell transplant donor.

In this sample, this clone turned up many times. The chain couples TRBV7-9 to TRBJ1-2; D not resolved. This CDR3 region has 13 residues. The V end was cut by 3 bases, the J end by 0 bases, with 5 bases between. The germline CDR1 and CDR2 sequences are SEHNR and FQNEAQ (reference sequence). The CDR3 DNA is TGTGCCAGCAGCTTTAGTGCTAACTATGGCTACACCTTC. Amino acids: CASSFSANYGYTF. Full variable domain (missing parts from reference TRBV7-9 and TRBJ1-2): DTGVSQNPRHKITKRGQNVTFRCDPISEHNRLYWYRQTLGQGPEFLTYFQNEAQLEKSRLLSDRFSAERPKGSFSTLEIQRTEQGDSAMYLCASSFSANYGYTFGSGTRLTVV.

This clone has ten or more counts. The junction differs from germline at one of its ends, possibly a read error. Other DNA sequences in the sample encode the same CDR3. CDR3 in DNA: TGCAGCGTCCCAGGGGCCAGCTCCTACGAACAGTACTTC. This encodes CSVPGASSYEQYF. The chain links TRBV29-1 to TRBJ2-7; D may be TRBD1 (6 bases). The CDR3 extends over 13 amino acids. Per the germline V gene, CDR1 is SQVTM and CDR2 is ANQGSEA.

This clone was recorded at least ten times. The V gene is TRBV5-1, the J gene TRBJ1-2; tentatively, D is TRBD1 (5 bases). The V end was cut by 0 bases, the J end by 4 bases, with 10 bases between. This CDR3 is built from 14 residues. Germline values: CDR1 SGHRS, CDR2 YFSETQ. The CDR3 DNA reads as TGCGCCAGCAGCTTGGCCGACCAGGGCTATGGCTACACCTTC. Translated, it gives CASSLADQGYGYTF.

The chain links TRBV6-5 to TRBJ2-7; 8 bases are a match to TRBD1. This CDR3 is built from 14 residues. The ends lost 5 bases at V and 3 bases at J; junction bases unmatched: 6. Germline assignment: CDR1 MNHEY and CDR2 SVGAGI. DNA of the CDR3: TGTGCCAGCAGTCGGGACAGGAGCGGCTACGAGCAGTACTTC. As protein: CASSRDRSGYEQYF.

This clone occurred many times. Written as DNA, the CDR3 is TGCAGCGTAACGGACAGCTACACTGAAGCTTTCTTT. Amino acid sequence: CSVTDSYTEAFF. This chain joins TRBV29-1 and TRBJ1-1; tentatively, D is TRBD1 (6 bases). The germline V gene has CDR1 SQVTM and CDR2 ANQGSEA. V shed 6 bases and J shed 3 bases, with 11 bases lying between them. The CDR3 covers 12 residues.

Ten or more counts support this clone. This chain connects TRBV30 to TRBJ1-5, with D perhaps matching TRBD1 (5 bases). CDR3 length: 13 amino acids. Germline CDR1 GTSNPN, CDR2 SVGIG (reference sequence). V gave up 2 bases and J gave up 6 bases, with 11 bases separating them. The CDR3 nucleotides read TGTGCCTGGAGTTGGGGGGGTCCTCAGCCCCAGCATTTT. Its protein product is CAWSWGGPQPQHF. The full variable domain, rest sourced from reference TRBV30 and TRBJ1-5, is SQTIHQWPATLVQPVGSPLSLECTVEGTSNPNLYWYRQAAGRGLQLLFYSVGIGQISSEVPQNLSASRPQDRQFILSSKKLLLSDSGFYLCAWSWGGPQPQHFGDGTRLSIL.

A remark on this clone: Other DNA sequences in the sample encode the same CDR3. J is TRBJ2-1 and V is TRBV27, with TRBD2 matching 16 bases. The V segment lost 9 bases and the J segment 6 bases; nucleotides outside the gene matches: 5. This CDR3 is 15 amino acids long. Per the germline V gene, CDR1 is MNHEY and CDR2 is SMNVEV (reference sequence). The CDR3 nucleotides are TGTGCCAGTAGGGGACTAGCGGGGGGGCCCAATGAGCAGTTCTTC. It is translated as CASRGLAGGPNEQFF.

This clone showed up just a few times. The rearrangement uses TRBV4-1 and TRBJ2-1, with TRBD2 matching over 12 bases. Trimming removed 0 bases from V and 5 bases from J; junction bases left unmatched: 8. Germline V gives CDR1 MGHRA, CDR2 YSYEKL. The CDR3 sequence is 18 residues long. Written as DNA, the CDR3 is TGCGCCAGCAGCCAAGATCGATTACTAGCGGGGGGCCACAATGAGCAGTTCTTC. It yields the protein CASSQDRLLAGGHNEQFF.

There are many counts of this clone. The chain uses TRBV5-1 and TRBJ1-5; TRBD1 might be the D (6 bases). The CDR3 contains 14 residues. Germline V gives CDR1 SGHRS, CDR2 YFSETQ. Trimming took 4 bases from V and 7 from J, leaving 15 bases between them. In nucleotides, the CDR3 is TGCGCCAGCAGCCCTGGGACACCTGGGCAGCCCCAGCATTTT. Translation gives CASSPGTPGQPQHF.

This clone has ten or more counts. This rearrangement joins TRBV4-1 to TRBJ2-6; D unresolved. This CDR3 contains 15 residues. The V end was cut by 1 base, the J end by 1 base, with 5 bases between. CDR1 and CDR2 from the germline V gene are MGHRA and YSYEKL. The CDR3, as DNA: TGCGCCAGCAGCCAAGTAGCTTCTGGGGCCAACGTCCTGACTTTC. This translates into CASSQVASGANVLTF.

The table lists this clone with many counts. The V and J genes are TRBV7-9 and TRBJ2-7; 9 nucleotides match TRBD1. The J segment lost 3 bases and the V segment lost 3 bases, leaving 6 bases of the junction unmatched. Germline assignment: CDR1 SEHNR and CDR2 FQNEAQ (reference sequence). The CDR3 extends over 15 amino acids. CDR3 region: CASSLPGQGVYEQYF. In DNA, the CDR3 is TGTGCCAGCAGCTTGCCGGGACAGGGTGTCTACGAGCAGTACTTC.

This clone was counted many times. V usage is TRBV27 and J usage is TRBJ2-3, with D maybe TRBD2 (5 bases). Germline CDR1 and CDR2: MNHEY and SMNVEV (reference sequence). The V gene lost 3 bases and the J gene lost 1 base, with 8 bases spanning the gap. The CDR3 has 14 amino acids. The CDR3 nucleotides are TGTGCCAGCAGTTTGGAGAGGGGCACAGATACGCAGTATTTT. It is translated as CASSLERGTDTQYF.

This clone was detected ten times or more. This chain links TRBV6-5 with TRBJ1-5; D may be TRBD1 (6 bases). In germline, CDR1 is MNHEY, CDR2 SVGAGI. This CDR3 region has 14 residues. The V and J ends lost 6 bases and 0 bases respectively, with 9 bases between them. CDR3 in amino acids: CASRQGISNQPQHF. CDR3 DNA sequence: TGTGCCAGCAGACAGGGAATTAGCAATCAGCCCCAGCATTTT.

This clone was seen repeatedly, ten times or more. The J gene is TRBJ1-1, the V gene TRBV5-4; a possible D gene is TRBD1 (5 bases). Germline-derived CDR1 and CDR2 are SGHNT and YYREEE (reference sequence). CDR3 length: 13 residues. V lost 4 bases, J lost 5 bases, and 12 bases lay in between. CDR3 in amino acids: CASSRVQGTEAFF. For the CDR3, the DNA is TGTGCCAGCAGCCGTGTTCAGGGAACTGAAGCTTTCTTT.

This clone showed up many times. The genes are TRBV6-4 and TRBJ2-3; 10 bases match TRBD1. Germline trimming cut 2 bases from V and 1 base from J; bases unmatched to any gene: 0. The CDR3 contains 15 residues. CDR1 is MRHNA and CDR2 is SNTAGT in the germline V gene. The CDR3 region has the DNA TGTGCCAGCAGTGACGGGACAGGGGGCACAGATACGCAGTATTTT. Encoded protein: CASSDGTGGTDTQYF.